This T cell receptor (beta chain) was captured by sequencing in a study of shared clonotypes between healthy human individuals. The protocol was immunoSEQ multiplex PCR, while the TCRdb copy is restricted to in-frame clones and leaves out a portion. The sample has fewer than 1.6 million clones, around 98.5% seen once. V was pared by 1 base and J by 5 bases, with 13 bases between. The CDR3 is 15 amino acids. Germline CDR1 MGHRA, CDR2 YSYEKL. The sample consisted of naive CD4+ T cells sorted from blood. Documented subset: CD45RA+ positively selected. The sequence derives from a man aged 25 to 40 in good health. The chain recombines TRBV4-1 with TRBJ2-3; no definite D call. This CDR3 reads CASSQVMMTIDTQYF. As DNA, the CDR3 is TGCGCCAGCAGCCAAGTTATGATGACCATAGATACGCAGTATTTT.